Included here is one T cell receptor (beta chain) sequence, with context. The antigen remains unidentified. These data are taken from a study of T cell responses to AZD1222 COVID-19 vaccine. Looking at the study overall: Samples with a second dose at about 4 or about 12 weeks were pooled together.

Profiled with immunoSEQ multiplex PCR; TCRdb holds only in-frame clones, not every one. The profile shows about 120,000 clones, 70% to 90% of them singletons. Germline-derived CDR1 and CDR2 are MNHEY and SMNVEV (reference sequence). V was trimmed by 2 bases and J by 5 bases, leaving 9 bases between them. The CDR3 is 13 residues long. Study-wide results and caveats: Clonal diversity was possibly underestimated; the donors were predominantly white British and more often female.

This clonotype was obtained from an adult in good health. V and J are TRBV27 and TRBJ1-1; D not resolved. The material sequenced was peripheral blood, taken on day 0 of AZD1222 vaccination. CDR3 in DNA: TGTGCCAGCAGTTTACGGGCGCGGACTGAAGCTTTCTTT. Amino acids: CASSLRARTEAFF.